This TCR beta chain was obtained from a study of identifying expanded T cells in peripheral blood. Germline V gene data show CDR1 as MNHEY and CDR2 as SVGAGI. Trimming stripped 10 bases from V and 4 bases from J, with 13 bases between. The CDR3 sequence is 12 residues long. Study observations and caveats: Clone count variance between roughly two-week samples rose with total template count.

About this clone: The antigen is undetermined.

Repertoires were generated with immunoSEQ multiplex PCR, while TCRdb's copy carries only in-frame clones and drops some. Of around 100,000 clones listed, roughly 89% are singletons. The V gene is TRBV6-5, the J gene TRBJ1-2; D may be TRBD1 (5 bases). The sample was blood. The sequence was obtained from a person aged 18-69 years in good health. The CDR3 DNA reads TGTGCCACCTTGACAGACTCCTATGGCTACACCTTC. It specifies CATLTDSYGYTF.